This is a list of T cell receptor beta chains from one sample in a study of T cells in localized non-small cell lung cancer. Method: immunoSEQ multiplex PCR; TCRdb's copy keeps in-frame clones and lacks some. The sample lists around 26,000 clones; approximately 88% were seen once. Source: peripheral blood mononuclear cells, taken before any cancer treatment. The origin of the receptors is a woman between 35 and 70 years old with stage III lung adenocarcinoma. The conserved cysteine and the conserved F or W are not part of the CDR3 here.

CDR3: ASSVDGRAYNEQF; V: TRBV9; J: TRBJ2-1
CDR3: ASSTLAEGYNEQF; V: TRBV7-2; J: TRBJ2-1
CDR3: ASSQDGGGPYEQY; V: TRBV4-3; J: TRBJ2-7
CDR3: AIRQTSGSFYEQY; V: TRBV10-3; J: TRBJ2-7
CDR3: ASSPRDRITDTQY; V: TRBV5-5; J: TRBJ2-3
CDR3: AWSVFMETQY; V: TRBV30; J: TRBJ2-5
CDR3: ASSPPGVSETQY; V: TRBV18; J: TRBJ2-5
CDR3: ASTELGTYTGELF; V: TRBV5-5; J: TRBJ2-2
CDR3: ASSTELAGARSGELF; V: TRBV5-1; J: TRBJ2-2
CDR3: ASSFRGGMSSYEQY; V: TRBV7-2; J: TRBJ2-7
CDR3: ASSPTGLGNTIY; V: TRBV27; J: TRBJ1-3
CDR3: ASSLWDRVGEQY; V: TRBV7-2; J: TRBJ2-7
CDR3: AWSAGGYQPQH; V: TRBV30; J: TRBJ1-5
CDR3: ASGSPYNEKLF; V: TRBV27; J: TRBJ1-4
CDR3: ASSPPGQGAFQPQH; V: TRBV19; J: TRBJ1-5
CDR3: SAPPGVEQF; V: TRBV20-1; J: TRBJ2-1
CDR3: ASSQGVPMAEAF; V: TRBV6-5; J: TRBJ1-1
CDR3: ASSSGEGGLMSNQPQH; V: TRBV5-1; J: TRBJ1-5
CDR3: ASSGVREQF; V: TRBV6-1; J: TRBJ2-1
CDR3: ATSGGPTGGTQY; V: TRBV15; J: TRBJ2-5
CDR3: ASSQKADRGRPRETQY; V: TRBV4-1; J: TRBJ2-5
CDR3: ASSLDLWASGTVGEQY; V: TRBV7-2; J: TRBJ2-7
CDR3: ASSIVAGQGGSPLH; V: TRBV19; J: TRBJ1-6
CDR3: ASSLALSGRNEQF; V: TRBV5-1; J: TRBJ2-1
CDR3: ASIQNTEAF; V: TRBV6-5; J: TRBJ1-1
CDR3: ASSLVLETQY; V: TRBV7-9; J: TRBJ2-5
CDR3: ASSQSHHPPGAYEQY; V: TRBV4-3; J: TRBJ2-7
CDR3: ASSPQTGVYGYT; V: TRBV9; J: TRBJ1-2
CDR3: ASSSKAANTEAF; V: TRBV18; J: TRBJ1-1
CDR3: SALPGGTQY; V: TRBV20-1; J: TRBJ2-5
CDR3: ASSLAGFGQPQH; V: TRBV5-5; J: TRBJ1-5
CDR3: ASSLRGAGNTIY; V: TRBV7-9; J: TRBJ1-3
CDR3: SAHDGTRQF; V: TRBV20-1; J: TRBJ2-1
CDR3: ASSLAGNTQY; V: TRBV9; J: TRBJ2-3
CDR3: ASSDRGLPNTEAF; V: TRBV5-6; J: TRBJ1-1
CDR3: ASSGAQARSFNEQF; V: TRBV5-4; J: TRBJ2-1
CDR3: ASSRTSGGVYEQY; V: TRBV11-2; J: TRBJ2-7
CDR3: ASSLDLQEKLF; V: TRBV7-9; J: TRBJ1-4
CDR3: ASSPDGSSYT; V: TRBV18; J: TRBJ1-2
CDR3: ASSLVRQELYNEQF; V: TRBV5-7; J: TRBJ2-1
CDR3: ASSPSSERYNEQF; V: TRBV7-9; J: TRBJ2-1
CDR3: ASSLGTASPLH; V: TRBV6-5; J: TRBJ1-6
CDR3: ASSSPGVSTGELF; V: TRBV7-3; J: TRBJ2-2
CDR3: ARSKMDRGLPEAF; V: TRBV5-3; J: TRBJ1-1
CDR3: ASSPQPGLAGGFSEQF; V: TRBV7-2; J: TRBJ2-1
CDR3: ASSYAGIRNTGELF; V: TRBV6-5; J: TRBJ2-2
CDR3: ASSRSGSTDTQY; V: TRBV9; J: TRBJ2-3
CDR3: ASRRDPRDLQETQY; V: TRBV10-1; J: TRBJ2-5
CDR3: ATSRALSSGGRTDTQY; V: TRBV15; J: TRBJ2-3
CDR3: ASKTGSNEKLF; V: TRBV10-1; J: TRBJ1-4
CDR3: ASSQHPKDEQY; V: TRBV6-1; J: TRBJ2-7
CDR3: ASRPTDRPNSPLH; V: TRBV19; J: TRBJ1-6